This T cell receptor beta chain was observed in a study of CXCR3-negative and CXCR3-positive naive CD8 T cells. Broader study findings: Greater hydrophobicity was found in TRB CDR3s of CXCR3-positive naive cells than of CXCR3-negative naive cells. Researchers reported similar TRBV-TRBJ usage in naive CXCR3-negative and CXCR3-positive cells, though memory differed.

Comments on this clonotype: The antigen remains undetermined.

The authors made the TRB cDNA libraries by 5' RACE using UMI labels. One entry per CDR3 protein, without DNA, is what TCRdb gives after re-calling the 5' RACE reads. The repertoire shows about 56,000 distinct CDR3 sequences; the top ten hold roughly 0.8%. The CDR3 sequence is 14 residues long. The germline V gene has CDR1 MDHEN and CDR2 SYDVKM. The sequence was collected from a human donor in good health. Some clones in this sample may be carry-over from other donors' samples. The chain uses TRBV28 and TRBJ1-4. The sequencing input was naive CXCR3+ CD8+ T cells from blood. Subset defined: CD45RO-CCR7+CD27+CD95- naive CD8+ T cells expressing CXCR3 (TNR3+). Here the CDR3 reads CASTFGSTYEKLFF.